These 26 T cell receptor beta chains were all obtained from the same sample, sequenced in a study of blood T cell repertoires in COVID-19. Assay used: immunoSEQ multiplex PCR; TCRdb lists only in-frame clones, some missing. The data hold about 270,000 clones, with 88% observed a single time. The sample comprised PBMCs or T cells enriched from blood (not recorded which). The receptors stem from a woman between 45 and 65 years old who had recovered from COVID-19.

The J gene is TRBJ2-7, the V gene TRBV7-6, with D perhaps TRBD1 (6 bases). The germline V gene has CDR1 SGHVS and CDR2 FNYEAQ. Trimming removed 5 bases from V and 5 bases from J, with 13 bases in between. This CDR3 region has 13 residues. In DNA form, the CDR3 reads TGTGCCAGCAGCGGAACAGGGTCCGACGAGCAGTACTTC. Its protein product is CASSGTGSDEQYF.

The chain recombines TRBV7-8 with TRBJ2-3; 7 bases fit TRBD1. This CDR3 is 17 amino acids long. Germline V gives CDR1 SGHVS, CDR2 FQNEAQ. V lost 5 bases to trimming and J lost 2 bases; unmatched junction nucleotides: 13. The chain's CDR3 is CASSLRENRGNTDTQYF. In DNA, the CDR3 is TGTGCCAGCAGCCTACGCGAAAACAGGGGAAACACAGATACGCAGTATTTT.

The chain links TRBV19 to TRBJ2-3; 10 nucleotides match TRBD1. The CDR3 loop spans 16 amino acids. Trimming cost V 6 bases and J 4 bases; bases outside gene matches: 10. Germline CDR1 reads LNHDA; CDR2 reads SQIVND (reference sequence). Written as DNA, the CDR3 is TGTGCCAGTAGATCCACCGGGACAGGGGTTTCAGATACGCAGTATTTT. This encodes CASRSTGTGVSDTQYF. The whole variable domain, filled in from reference TRBV19 and TRBJ2-3, reads DGGITQSPKYLFRKEGQNVTLSCEQNLNHDAMYWYRQDPGQGLRLIYYSQIVNDFQKGDIAEGYSVSREKKESFPLTVTSAQKNPTAFYLCASRSTGTGVSDTQYFGPGTRLTVL.

In its sample, this clone was seen a few times. The chain uses TRBV7-9 and TRBJ1-6; TRBD1 is a possible D gene (6 bases). This CDR3 region has 16 residues. In germline, CDR1 is SEHNR, CDR2 FQNEAQ (reference sequence). V lost 5 bases, J lost 7 bases, and 18 bases lay in between. CDR3 DNA: TGTGCCAGCAGCCCATTGGACGGACAGCGGAATTCACCCCTCCACTTT. Protein: CASSPLDGQRNSPLHF.

The chain recombines TRBV10-3 with TRBJ1-1, with a possible D match to TRBD1 (6 bases). The CDR3 sequence is 12 residues long. With 3 bases removed from V and 6 bases from J, the gap between germline ends came to 8 bases. The germline CDR1 and CDR2 sequences are ENHRY and SYGVKD. The CDR3 DNA reads TGTGCCATCAGTGACAGGGGTCCTGAAGCTTTCTTT. Residues: CAISDRGPEAFF.

J is TRBJ1-6 and V is TRBV3-1 (or the pseudogene TRBV3-2); the D gene is possibly TRBD1 (6 bases). Trimming stripped 4 bases from V and 7 bases from J, with 11 bases between. The CDR3 extends over 14 amino acids. Germline V lookup: CDR1 LGHDT, CDR2 YNNKEL (reference sequence). CDR3 bases: TGTGCCAGCAGCCCTGGACAGTGGAATTCACCCCTCCACTTT. Its protein product is CASSPGQWNSPLHF.

This chain uses TRBV29-1 with TRBJ2-7; perhaps TRBD2 as D (6 bases). Germline CDR1 SQVTM, CDR2 ANQGSEA. V lost 3 bases and J 4 bases, leaving 13 bases between the germline ends. This CDR3 is 13 amino acids long. The CDR3 loop is CSVDAGRPYEQYF. CDR3 sequence (DNA): TGCAGCGTTGACGCGGGGCGTCCTTACGAGCAGTACTTC.

V gene TRBV19 combines with J gene TRBJ1-2, with unresolved D. The CDR3 spans 13 residues. With 3 bases removed from V and 4 bases from J, the gap between germline ends came to 9 bases. CDR1 LNHDA and CDR2 SQIVND come from the germline V gene (reference sequence). CDR3 in amino acids: CASSMQKIYGYTF. DNA of the CDR3: TGTGCCAGTAGTATGCAGAAGATCTATGGCTACACCTTC.

The V gene is TRBV4-3, the J gene TRBJ1-1, with D hard to call. The CDR3 consists of 14 residues. Trimming removed 0 bases from V and 4 bases from J, with 9 bases in between. Germline lookup yields CDR1 LGHNA and CDR2 YSLEER. Here the CDR3 reads CASSQDRPGTEAFF. In DNA form, the CDR3 reads TGCGCCAGCAGCCAAGATCGGCCGGGCACTGAAGCTTTCTTT.

CDR3 loop: CASILRGAEAFF. CDR3 DNA sequence: TGTGCCAGCATCCTTCGGGGGGCTGAAGCTTTCTTT. This chain connects TRBV28 to TRBJ1-1; tentatively, D is TRBD1 (5 bases). V was clipped by 7 bases and J by 6 bases, with 12 bases between them. This CDR3 spans 12 amino acids. CDR1 is MDHEN and CDR2 is SYDVKM in the germline V gene.

The genes are TRBV6-5 and TRBJ1-5, with D unresolved. Between the trimmed V and J ends, which lost 6 bases and 1 base, there was a span of 7 bases. The CDR3 loop spans 13 amino acids. CDR1 and CDR2 (germline): MNHEY, SVGAGI. The chain's CDR3 is CASRQQSNQPQHF. For the CDR3, the DNA is TGTGCCAGCAGACAACAGAGCAATCAGCCCCAGCATTTT.

V gene TRBV30 combines with J gene TRBJ1-2, with 9 nucleotides matching TRBD1. Per germline, CDR1 GTSNPN and CDR2 SVGIG (reference sequence). The CDR3 extends over 15 amino acids. Germline trimming cut 0 bases from V and 8 bases from J; bases unmatched to any gene: 10. As DNA, the CDR3 is TGTGCCTGGAGTGTTACAGGGGGCGGGCCGGGAGGCTACACCTTC. Translating gives CAWSVTGGGPGGYTF.

With regard to this clone: This CDR3 is also generated by other DNA sequences in the sample. The chain's CDR3 is CASSIAASGSNEQFF. The DNA for the CDR3 is TGTGCCAGTAGTATTGCGGCTAGCGGGAGTAATGAGCAGTTCTTC. The V call is TRBV19, the J call TRBJ2-1; 10 bases line up with TRBD2. V gave up 3 bases and J gave up 7 bases; unmatched junction bases: 6. The CDR3 runs 15 residues. CDR1 is LNHDA and CDR2 is SQIVND in the germline V gene (reference sequence).

The chain carries TRBV5-8 and TRBJ1-4; D perhaps matches TRBD1 (5 bases). V was trimmed by 2 bases and J by 13 bases, leaving 18 bases between them. The CDR3 runs 14 residues. Germline lookup yields CDR1 SGHTS and CDR2 YDEGEE. The CDR3 DNA sequence: TGTGCCAGCAGCTTTGAACGTCCGGGGGATCGACTGTTTTTT. It encodes CASSFERPGDRLFF.

The rearrangement joins TRBV9 to TRBJ2-1; possibly TRBD2 for D (5 bases). Trimming cost V 3 bases and J 5 bases, with 15 bases left between them. CDR1 is SGDLS, CDR2 YYNGEE, per germline. This CDR3 has 15 amino acids. The CDR3 DNA follows: TGTGCCAGCAGCGAAAGCGGAAACACCCACAATGAGCAGTTCTTC. Amino acids: CASSESGNTHNEQFF.

The chain has TRBV7-9 and TRBJ2-7; perhaps TRBD2 as D (7 bases). The CDR3 has 17 residues. V was shortened by 0 bases and J by 2 bases, with 17 bases between the two germline ends. CDR1 and CDR2 (germline): SEHNR, FQNEAQ (reference sequence). The CDR3 DNA reads as TGTGCCAGCAGCTTAGCCAGGGGCGGCGGGAGACCCTACGAGCAGTACTTC. Encoded protein: CASSLARGGGRPYEQYF.

The rearrangement uses TRBV28 and TRBJ1-6; 7 nucleotides match TRBD1. V lost 6 bases, J lost 7 bases, and 12 bases stayed unmatched. The CDR3 extends over 16 amino acids. Germline V CDR1 and CDR2: MDHEN, SYDVKM. The CDR3 bases are TGTGCCAGCAGCCCACGACAGGGCCGGTTCAATTCACCCCTCCACTTT. This translates into CASSPRQGRFNSPLHF.

CDR3 amino acids: CASSLTDRGLVQPQHF. The CDR3 DNA is TGTGCCAGTAGTCTAACGGACAGGGGGCTCGTTCAGCCCCAGCATTTT. The chain uses TRBV19 and TRBJ1-5; 11 bases are shared with TRBD1. Losses at the gene ends were 5 bases for V and 6 bases for J; bases not matched to a gene: 9. This CDR3 is 16 amino acids long. Germline V lookup: CDR1 LNHDA, CDR2 SQIVND (reference sequence). Together with reference TRBV19 and TRBJ1-5, the CDR3 gives the full variable domain: DGGITQSPKYLFRKEGQNVTLSCEQNLNHDAMYWYRQDPGQGLRLIYYSQIVNDFQKGDIAEGYSVSREKKESFPLTVTSAQKNPTAFYLCASSLTDRGLVQPQHFGDGTRLSIL.

V is TRBV19 and J is TRBJ1-5; D possibly corresponds to TRBD1 (6 bases). This CDR3 is 16 amino acids long. Per the germline V gene, CDR1 is LNHDA and CDR2 is SQIVND (reference sequence). Trimming stripped 10 bases from V and 2 bases from J, with 21 bases between. The CDR3 reads CATREGGRVGNQPQHF. In nucleotides, the CDR3 is TGTGCCACCCGAGAGGGGGGGCGCGTGGGCAATCAGCCCCAGCATTTT.

The chain recombines TRBV11-2 with TRBJ1-4, with 10 bases fitting TRBD1. The CDR3 loop spans 15 amino acids. V shed 6 bases and J 8 bases; nucleotides not matched to a gene: 9. The germline gives CDR1 SGHAT, CDR2 FQNNGV. This CDR3 is CASRPTGGGWEKLFF. The CDR3 region has the DNA TGTGCCAGCAGACCGACAGGGGGCGGCTGGGAAAAACTGTTTTTT.

The V gene is TRBV7-3, the J gene TRBJ2-1; 9 bases align to TRBD2. The V gene end was trimmed by 5 bases and the J gene end by 10 bases; junction bases not matched to a gene: 12. The CDR3 contains 15 residues. The germline V gene encodes CDR1 SGHTA and CDR2 FQGTGA. The CDR3 sequence: CASSLFLAGVGEQFF. CDR3 DNA sequence: TGTGCCAGCAGCCTTTTCTTAGCGGGAGTAGGCGAGCAGTTCTTC. Full variable domain (missing parts from reference TRBV7-3 and TRBJ2-1): GAGVSQTPSNKVTEKGKYVELRCDPISGHTALYWYRQSLGQGPEFLIYFQGTGAADDSGLPNDRFFAVRPEGSVSTLKIQRTERGDSAVYLCASSLFLAGVGEQFFGPGTRLTVL.

The chain employs TRBV6-4 and TRBJ1-1, with D perhaps TRBD1 (5 bases). The germline CDR1 and CDR2 sequences are MRHNA and SNTAGT. The CDR3 sequence is 14 residues long. The V end lost 2 bases, the J end lost 2 bases, and 9 bases lay between the germline ends. CDR3 residues: CASSDTDKNTEAFF. For the CDR3, the DNA is TGTGCCAGCAGTGACACGGACAAAAACACTGAAGCTTTCTTT.

The rearrangement joins TRBV11-2 to TRBJ2-1; TRBD2 aligns across 11 bases. From germline, CDR1 is SGHAT and CDR2 FQNNGV. Unmatched junction bases numbered 5, after V lost 4 bases and J lost 9 bases. This CDR3 comprises 14 residues. The CDR3 DNA follows: TGTGCCAGCAGCTCGACTAGCGGGATTCTTGAGCAGTTCTTC. Protein sequence: CASSSTSGILEQFF.

This clone was seen more than once but under ten times. The chain employs TRBV6-2 or TRBV6-3 and TRBJ2-3, with a possible D match to TRBD2 (6 bases). Trimming cost V 6 bases and J 5 bases, with 21 bases left between them. Looked up from germline, CDR1 is MNHEY and CDR2 is SVGEGT. The CDR3 is 16 amino acids. In DNA form, the CDR3 reads TGTGCCAGCAGCAACCCCAGGAGGGGCGGTCGAGATACGCAGTATTTT. Encoded protein: CASSNPRRGGRDTQYF.

The V call is TRBV2, the J call TRBJ1-2; TRBD1 aligns across 10 bases. The germline gives CDR1 SNHLY, CDR2 FYNNEI. The junction had 12 bases not matched to a gene; V was cut back by 6 bases and J by 2 bases. This CDR3 has 17 amino acids. The CDR3 sequence is CASRAPGQGKTNYGYTF. The CDR3 coding sequence is TGTGCCAGCAGAGCGCCGGGACAGGGGAAGACGAACTATGGCTACACCTTC.

The chain carries TRBV7-2 and TRBJ1-5, with D possibly TRBD1 on 5 matching bases. The V and J ends lost 3 bases and 3 bases respectively, with 18 bases between them. Germline V gene sequence: CDR1 SGHTA, CDR2 FQGNSA. CDR3 length equals 17 residues. CDR3 in DNA: TGTGCCAGCAGCTTCCAAGGGGCAGCAAGGCTCAATCAGCCCCAGCATTTT. It specifies CASSFQGAARLNQPQHF. Combining the CDR3 with reference TRBV7-2 and TRBJ1-5 gives the whole variable domain GAGVSQSPSNKVTEKGKDVELRCDPISGHTALYWYRQSLGQGLEFLIYFQGNSAPDKSGLPSDRFSAERTGGSVSTLTIQRTQQEDSAVYLCASSFQGAARLNQPQHFGDGTRLSIL.